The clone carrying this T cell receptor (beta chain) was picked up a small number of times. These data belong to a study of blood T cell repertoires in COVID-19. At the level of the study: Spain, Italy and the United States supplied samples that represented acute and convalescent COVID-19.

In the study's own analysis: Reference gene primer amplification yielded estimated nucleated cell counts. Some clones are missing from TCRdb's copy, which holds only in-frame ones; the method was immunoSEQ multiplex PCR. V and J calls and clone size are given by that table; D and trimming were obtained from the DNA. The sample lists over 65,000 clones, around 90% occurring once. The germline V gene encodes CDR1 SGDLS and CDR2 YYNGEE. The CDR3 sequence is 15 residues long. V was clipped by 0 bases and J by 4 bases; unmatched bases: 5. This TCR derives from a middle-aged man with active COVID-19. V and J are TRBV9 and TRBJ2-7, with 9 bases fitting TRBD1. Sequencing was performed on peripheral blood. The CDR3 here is CASSVGTGGPYEQYF. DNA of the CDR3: TGTGCCAGCAGCGTAGGAACAGGGGGCCCATACGAGCAGTACTTC.